Each of the 5 T cell receptor beta chains below was sequenced from the same sample in a study of regulatory T cells in long-lasting Graves disease. Documented time point: persistent/refractory GD, antithyroid drugs over 5 years with positive TRAb. Making the TCR library involved RNA that had been extracted from PBMCs. The authors built TCR beta libraries using iRepertoire HTBI primers and Arm-PCR of CDR3 regions. In TCRdb, the multiplex PCR reads were re-called with MiXCR into one record per CDR3 protein. This sample has roughly 700,000 distinct CDR3 sequences, with 30% found just once. Sequencing used peripheral blood mononuclear cells (PBMCs), obtained when the disease was refractory, from a patient treated with antithyroid drugs. The receptors were sampled from a female donor with Graves disease.

The J gene is TRBJ1-5, the V gene TRBV20-1; D remains unclear. V gave up 0 bases and J gave up 7 bases, with 19 bases separating them. The CDR3 is 16 residues long. CDR1 and CDR2 (germline): DFQATT, SNEGSKA (reference sequence). DNA for the CDR3: TGCAGTGCTAGAGATAGTCGTCGAGGGCCTGGACAGCCCCAGCATTTT. As protein: CSARDSRRGPGQPQHF.

This rearrangement joins TRBV5-1 to TRBJ1-6; D may be TRBD1 (6 bases). Germline-derived CDR1 and CDR2 are SGHRS and YFSETQ. The CDR3 has 17 residues. V lost 4 bases, J lost 3 bases, and 17 bases lay in between. CDR3 nucleotides: TGCGCCAGCAGCCCCGCCGGGGGGGCCTACTATAATTCACCCCTCCACTTT. Its protein product is CASSPAGGAYYNSPLHF.

This clonotype was found a few times. The rearrangement uses TRBV20-1 and TRBJ2-5; the D is unclear. Germline loops: CDR1 DFQATT, CDR2 SNEGSKA (reference sequence). The CDR3 has 15 amino acids. V lost 1 base, J lost 5 bases, and 17 bases lay in between. CDR3 residues: CSARGDGAVGETQYF. The CDR3, as DNA: TGCAGTGCTAGAGGAGACGGTGCGGTGGGCGAGACCCAGTACTTC.

V gene TRBV5-1 combines with J gene TRBJ2-2; the D gene is possibly TRBD1 (6 bases). Germline assignment: CDR1 SGHRS and CDR2 YFSETQ. V was pared by 2 bases and J by 7 bases, with 9 bases between. This CDR3 spans 13 amino acids. The chain's CDR3 is CASSFTGYGELFF. CDR3 nucleotides: TGCGCCAGCAGCTTCACAGGGTACGGGGAGCTGTTTTTT.

V is TRBV2 and J is TRBJ1-3; a possible D gene is TRBD1 (6 bases). Trimming cost V 7 bases and J 3 bases, with 16 bases left between them. Germline CDR1 is SNHLY and CDR2 is FYNNEI. There are 15 residues in the CDR3. Here the CDR3 reads CASMVTGMGGNTIYF. The CDR3 DNA follows: TGTGCCAGCATGGTCACAGGGATGGGTGGAAACACCATATATTTT.